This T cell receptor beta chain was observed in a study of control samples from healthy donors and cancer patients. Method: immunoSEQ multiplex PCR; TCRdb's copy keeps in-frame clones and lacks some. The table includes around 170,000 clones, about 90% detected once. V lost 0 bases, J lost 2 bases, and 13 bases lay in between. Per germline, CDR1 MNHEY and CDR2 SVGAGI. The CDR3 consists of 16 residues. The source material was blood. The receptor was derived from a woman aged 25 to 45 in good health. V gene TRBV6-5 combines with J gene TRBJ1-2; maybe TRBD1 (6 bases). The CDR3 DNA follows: TGTGCCAGCAGTTACTCCGGGGGGAGGGGGAACTATGGCTACACCTTC. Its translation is CASSYSGGRGNYGYTF.